This TCR beta chain was captured in a study of shared clonotypes between healthy human individuals. Regarding the study as a whole: Among the subsets, naive ones generally showed larger estimated richness than memory ones.

In the authors' methods: ImmunoSEQ only sent back junction sequences with no quality scores, so filtering was done differently. Assay used: immunoSEQ multiplex PCR; TCRdb lists only in-frame clones, some missing. V and J calls and clone size follow that table, whereas D and trimming were derived from the DNA. The sample shows about 2 million clones, 85% to 95% of them seen only once. The V end lost 1 base, the J end lost 3 bases, and 12 bases lay between the germline ends. CDR1 and CDR2 (germline): SQVTM, ANQGSEA. The CDR3 is 14 amino acids. The split of CD4+ cells yielded CD45RA+ naive and CD45RA-negative memory subsets. Notes on this clone: The antigen is unknown.

The chain joins TRBV29-1 to TRBJ1-2; tentatively, D is TRBD1 (6 bases). The specimen was naive CD4+ T cells sorted from blood. The subset: CD45RA+ positively selected. The sequence was collected from a young man in good health. CDR3 nucleotide sequence: TGCAGCGTTGAAGGGGTTACAGGGTACTATGGCTACACCTTC. This codes for CSVEGVTGYYGYTF. Drawing the rest from reference TRBV29-1 and TRBJ1-2, the complete variable domain is SAVISQKPSRDICQRGTSLTIQCQVDSQVTMMFWYRQQPGQSLTLIATANQGSEATYESGFVIDKFPISRPNLTFSTLTVSNMSPEDSSIYLCSVEGVTGYYGYTFGSGTRLTVV.